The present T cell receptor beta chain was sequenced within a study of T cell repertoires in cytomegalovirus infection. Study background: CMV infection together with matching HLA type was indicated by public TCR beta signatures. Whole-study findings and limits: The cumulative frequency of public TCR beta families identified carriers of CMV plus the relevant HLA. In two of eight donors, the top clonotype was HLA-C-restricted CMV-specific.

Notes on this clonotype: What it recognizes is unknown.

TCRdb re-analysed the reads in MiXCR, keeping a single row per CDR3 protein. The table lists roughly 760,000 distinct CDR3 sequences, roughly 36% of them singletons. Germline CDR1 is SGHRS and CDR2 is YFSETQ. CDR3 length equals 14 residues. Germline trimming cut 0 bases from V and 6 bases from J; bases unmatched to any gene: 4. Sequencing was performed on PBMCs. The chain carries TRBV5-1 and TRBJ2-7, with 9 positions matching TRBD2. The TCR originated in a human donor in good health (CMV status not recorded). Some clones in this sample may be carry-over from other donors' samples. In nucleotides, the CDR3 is TGCGCCAGCAGCTTGGAGCTAGCGGGACTCGAGCAGTACTTC. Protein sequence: CASSLELAGLEQYF. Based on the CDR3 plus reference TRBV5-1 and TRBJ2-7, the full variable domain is KAGVTQTPRYLIKTRGQQVTLSCSPISGHRSVSWYQQTPGQGLQFLFEYFSETQRNKGNFPGRFSGRQFSNSRSEMNVSTLELGDSALYLCASSLELAGLEQYFGPGTRLTVT.